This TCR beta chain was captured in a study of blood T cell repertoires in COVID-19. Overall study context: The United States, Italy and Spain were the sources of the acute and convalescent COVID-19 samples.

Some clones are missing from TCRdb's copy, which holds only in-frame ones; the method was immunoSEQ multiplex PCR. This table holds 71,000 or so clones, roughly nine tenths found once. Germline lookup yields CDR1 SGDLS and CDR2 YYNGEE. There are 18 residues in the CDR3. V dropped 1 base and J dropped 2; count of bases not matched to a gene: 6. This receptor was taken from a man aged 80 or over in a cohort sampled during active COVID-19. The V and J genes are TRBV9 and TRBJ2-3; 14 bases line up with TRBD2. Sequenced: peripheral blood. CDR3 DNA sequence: TGTGCCAGCAGCGTAAGGACTAGCGGGGGGCATATCACAGATACGCAGTATTTT. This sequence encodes CASSVRTSGGHITDTQYF.